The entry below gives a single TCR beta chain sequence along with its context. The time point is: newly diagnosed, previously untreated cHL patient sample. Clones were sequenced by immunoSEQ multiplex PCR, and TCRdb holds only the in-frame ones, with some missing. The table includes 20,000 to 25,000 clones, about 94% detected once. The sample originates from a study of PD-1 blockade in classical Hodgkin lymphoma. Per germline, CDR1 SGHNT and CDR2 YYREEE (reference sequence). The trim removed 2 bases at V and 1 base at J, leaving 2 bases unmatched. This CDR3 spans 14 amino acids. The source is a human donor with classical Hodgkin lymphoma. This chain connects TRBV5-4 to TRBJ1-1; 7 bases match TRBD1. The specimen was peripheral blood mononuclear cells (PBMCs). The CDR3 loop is CASSFGDRNTEAFF. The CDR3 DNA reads TGTGCCAGCAGCTTCGGGGACAGGAACACTGAAGCTTTCTTT.